This note documents a single T cell receptor (beta chain) sequence. The CDR3 extends over 15 amino acids. V lost 0 bases to trimming and J lost 4 bases, with 11 bases between them. CDR1 is SGDLS and CDR2 is YYNGEE in the germline V gene. Original methodology: Estimation of nucleated cell counts was performed using reference gene primer amplification. Sequencing used immunoSEQ multiplex PCR; TCRdb keeps in-frame clones, though not all of them. That table gives V, J and clone size, and the DNA gave D and trimming. The sample contains some 58,000 clones, approximately 90% of which appear only once. The data were obtained in a study of blood T cell repertoires in COVID-19. Study-wide background: There were acute and convalescent COVID-19 samples, and they came from the United States, Italy and Spain. Sample material is recorded as cDNA or gDNA derived from T cells, B-cell-depleted T cells, or PBMCs.

Sequencing input: peripheral blood. The receptor's source is a man between 40 and 49 years old with acute or convalescent COVID-19. V usage is TRBV9 and J usage is TRBJ1-5, with D possibly TRBD1 on 5 matching bases. The CDR3 DNA follows: TGTGCCAGCAGCGTAGCAGGGCGAGAAAATCAGCCCCAGCATTTT. Its translation: CASSVAGRENQPQHF.